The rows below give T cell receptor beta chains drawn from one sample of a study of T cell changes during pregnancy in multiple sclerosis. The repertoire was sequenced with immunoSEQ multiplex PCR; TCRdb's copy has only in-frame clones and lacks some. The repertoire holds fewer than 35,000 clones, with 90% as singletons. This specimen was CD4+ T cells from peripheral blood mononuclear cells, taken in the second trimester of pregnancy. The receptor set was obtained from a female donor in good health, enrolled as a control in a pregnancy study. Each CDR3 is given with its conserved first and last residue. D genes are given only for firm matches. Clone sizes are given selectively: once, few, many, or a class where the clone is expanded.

cdr3_nt: TGTGCCAGCAGCAGGGACAGGGTTACCTACGAGCAGTACTTC
cdr3_aa: CASSRDRVTYEQYF
j_call: TRBJ2-7
v_call: TRBV11-1
d_call: TRBD1
clone_size: .

cdr3_nt: TGTGCCTGGAGAAGACAGGGGGCTGAAGGCTACACCTTC
cdr3_aa: CAWRRQGAEGYTF
j_call: TRBJ1-2
v_call: TRBV30
d_call: TRBD1
clone_size: .

cdr3_nt: TGTGCCAGCAGCTCGACAGGGAACTATGGCTACACCTTC
cdr3_aa: CASSSTGNYGYTF
j_call: TRBJ1-2
v_call: TRBV5-4
d_call: TRBD1
clone_size: .

cdr3_nt: TGTGCCTGGAGCCGGGACTCAAACACAGATACGCAGTATTTT
cdr3_aa: CAWSRDSNTDTQYF
j_call: TRBJ2-3
v_call: TRBV30
d_call: .
clone_size: once

cdr3_nt: TGTGCCAGCAGCCCATCGTCCCCGGCAGGAGGCTACACCTTC
cdr3_aa: CASSPSSPAGGYTF
j_call: TRBJ1-2
v_call: TRBV21-1
d_call: .
clone_size: .

cdr3_nt: TGTGCCAGTACCTCTACCGGGACTAGGGGCACAGATACGCAGTATTTT
cdr3_aa: CASTSTGTRGTDTQYF
j_call: TRBJ2-3
v_call: TRBV19
d_call: TRBD2
clone_size: once

cdr3_nt: TGTGCCAGCAGCTTAAGGGCTAGCGGGAGGGAGAGCTCCTACAATGAGCAGTTCTTC
cdr3_aa: CASSLRASGRESSYNEQFF
j_call: TRBJ2-1
v_call: TRBV11-2
d_call: TRBD2
clone_size: .

cdr3_nt: TGCGCCAGCAGCTCGATACAGGGAACAGATACGCAGTATTTT
cdr3_aa: CASSSIQGTDTQYF
j_call: TRBJ2-3
v_call: TRBV5-1
d_call: .
clone_size: .

cdr3_nt: TGTGCCAGTAGACCAGATCGGACCGGGGATGAGCAGTTCTTC
cdr3_aa: CASRPDRTGDEQFF
j_call: TRBJ2-1
v_call: TRBV19
d_call: .
clone_size: .

cdr3_nt: TGTGCCAGCAGCTCCTATAGCGGGAGTACAGATACGCAGTATTTT
cdr3_aa: CASSSYSGSTDTQYF
j_call: TRBJ2-3
v_call: TRBV7-2
d_call: TRBD2
clone_size: .

cdr3_nt: TGTGCCAGCAGCTCCGGACAGGGGGGAGATACGCAGTATTTT
cdr3_aa: CASSSGQGGDTQYF
j_call: TRBJ2-3
v_call: TRBV7-9
d_call: TRBD1
clone_size: .

cdr3_nt: TGTGCCAGCAGAGACCTACAGGGGGCAGGGTATGGCTACACCTTC
cdr3_aa: CASRDLQGAGYGYTF
j_call: TRBJ1-2
v_call: TRBV6-5
d_call: TRBD1
clone_size: .

cdr3_nt: TGTGCCAGCAGCTTAGCGCCCGGGTGGCACAATGAGCAGTTCTTC
cdr3_aa: CASSLAPGWHNEQFF
j_call: TRBJ2-1
v_call: TRBV7-2
d_call: .
clone_size: .

cdr3_nt: TGTGCCAGCACCCCGGGGGGGGGCAACTACAATGAGCAGTTCTTC
cdr3_aa: CASTPGGGNYNEQFF
j_call: TRBJ2-1
v_call: TRBV6-5
d_call: TRBD2
clone_size: .

cdr3_nt: TGTGCCACCGCAACCACAGGGGGCTGGGGCACTGAAGCTTTCTTT
cdr3_aa: CATATTGGWGTEAFF
j_call: TRBJ1-1
v_call: TRBV15
d_call: TRBD1
clone_size: .

cdr3_nt: TGTGCCAGCAGCCGCCAGCTAGCGGCCACGTGGGAGACCCAGTACTTC
cdr3_aa: CASSRQLAATWETQYF
j_call: TRBJ2-5
v_call: TRBV11-2
d_call: TRBD2
clone_size: .

cdr3_nt: TGTGCCAGCAGCGTAGCAGGATCTCAAGGGGCCCACAATGAGCAGTTCTTC
cdr3_aa: CASSVAGSQGAHNEQFF
j_call: TRBJ2-1
v_call: TRBV9
d_call: .
clone_size: .

cdr3_nt: TGTGCCAGTAGTAGGGGAGCAGGGGGCGATTCACCCCTCCACTTT
cdr3_aa: CASSRGAGGDSPLHF
j_call: TRBJ1-6
v_call: TRBV19
d_call: TRBD1
clone_size: .

cdr3_nt: TGCGCCAGCAGCTTGGCCAGCGGGGGGTCGAACTACGAGCAGTACTTC
cdr3_aa: CASSLASGGSNYEQYF
j_call: TRBJ2-7
v_call: TRBV5-1
d_call: TRBD2
clone_size: .

cdr3_nt: TGTGCCATCAGAACCCCTGTGTCGGGGAGAACCGAACCCTATGGCTACACCTTC
cdr3_aa: CAIRTPVSGRTEPYGYTF
j_call: TRBJ1-2
v_call: TRBV10-3
d_call: .
clone_size: .

cdr3_nt: TGTGCCAGCAGCGTCAACAGGGGGCCCACCTACGAGCAGTACTTC
cdr3_aa: CASSVNRGPTYEQYF
j_call: TRBJ2-7
v_call: TRBV9
d_call: TRBD1
clone_size: .

cdr3_nt: TGTGCCAGCTCACCCACCCCGGGACAGACAAAAAACATTCAGTACTTC
cdr3_aa: CASSPTPGQTKNIQYF
j_call: TRBJ2-4
v_call: TRBV18
d_call: TRBD1
clone_size: .

cdr3_nt: TGTGCCAGTAGTATAGTGGCAGGGGCAACCTACGAGCAGTACTTC
cdr3_aa: CASSIVAGATYEQYF
j_call: TRBJ2-7
v_call: TRBV19
d_call: .
clone_size: .

cdr3_nt: TGTGCCAGCTGCAGGGGGGACACCGGGGAGCTGTTTTTT
cdr3_aa: CASCRGDTGELFF
j_call: TRBJ2-2
v_call: TRBV13
d_call: .
clone_size: .

cdr3_nt: TGTGCCATCAGTGAGATAGGGAGCCGGGAGGGCCGAGATGAGCAGTTCTTC
cdr3_aa: CAISEIGSREGRDEQFF
j_call: TRBJ2-1
v_call: TRBV10-3
d_call: TRBD2
clone_size: .

cdr3_nt: TGTGCCAGCAGCTCCGGACTAGCTAGTAACGAGCAGTACTTC
cdr3_aa: CASSSGLASNEQYF
j_call: TRBJ2-7
v_call: TRBV7-2
d_call: TRBD2
clone_size: .

cdr3_nt: TGTGCCAGCAGGGGGGGGCGGGTTGGTTCACCCCTCCACTTT
cdr3_aa: CASRGGRVGSPLHF
j_call: TRBJ1-6
v_call: TRBV27
d_call: .
clone_size: .

cdr3_nt: TGTGCCAGCTCACGAACTAGCGGGGCCCAGAGCGAGGGGCTGTTTTTT
cdr3_aa: CASSRTSGAQSEGLFF
j_call: TRBJ2-2
v_call: TRBV18
d_call: TRBD2
clone_size: .

cdr3_nt: TGTGCCAGTAGTGTCGGGGGCGGGAGGGCCTTTTTGAAAGAGACCCAGTACTTC
cdr3_aa: CASSVGGGRAFLKETQYF
j_call: TRBJ2-5
v_call: TRBV19
d_call: TRBD2
clone_size: once